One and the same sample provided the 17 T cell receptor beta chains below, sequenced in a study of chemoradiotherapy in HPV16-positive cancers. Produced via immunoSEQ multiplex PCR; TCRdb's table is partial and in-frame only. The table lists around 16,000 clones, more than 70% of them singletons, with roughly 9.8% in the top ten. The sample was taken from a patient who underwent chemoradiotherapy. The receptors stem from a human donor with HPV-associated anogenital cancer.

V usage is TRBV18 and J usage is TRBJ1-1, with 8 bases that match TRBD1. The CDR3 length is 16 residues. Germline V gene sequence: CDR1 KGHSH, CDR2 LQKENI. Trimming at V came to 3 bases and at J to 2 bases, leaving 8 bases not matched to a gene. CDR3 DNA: TGTGCCAGCTCACCCCCAGGGGGACAGGCAAACACTGAAGCTTTCTTT. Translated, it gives CASSPPGGQANTEAFF.

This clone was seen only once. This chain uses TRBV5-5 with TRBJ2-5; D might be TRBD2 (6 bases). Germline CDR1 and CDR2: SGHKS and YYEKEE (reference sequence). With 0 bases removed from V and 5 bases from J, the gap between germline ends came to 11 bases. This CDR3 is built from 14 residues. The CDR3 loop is CASSLVLGGETQYF. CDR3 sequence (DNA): TGTGCCAGCAGCTTGGTTTTGGGGGGTGAGACCCAGTACTTC.

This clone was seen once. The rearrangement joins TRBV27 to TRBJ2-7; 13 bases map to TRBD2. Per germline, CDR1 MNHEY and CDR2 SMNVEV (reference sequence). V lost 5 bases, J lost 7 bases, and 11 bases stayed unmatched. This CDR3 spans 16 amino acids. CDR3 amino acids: CASSPQTSGGANEQYF. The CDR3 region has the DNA TGTGCCAGCAGTCCGCAAACTAGCGGGGGGGCCAATGAGCAGTACTTC.

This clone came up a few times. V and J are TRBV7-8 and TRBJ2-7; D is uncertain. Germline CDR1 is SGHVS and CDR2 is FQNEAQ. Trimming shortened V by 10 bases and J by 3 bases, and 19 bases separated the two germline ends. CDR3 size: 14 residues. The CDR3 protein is CATRPDGIRYEQYF. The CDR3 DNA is TGTGCCACCCGCCCCGACGGAATCCGCTACGAGCAGTACTTC.

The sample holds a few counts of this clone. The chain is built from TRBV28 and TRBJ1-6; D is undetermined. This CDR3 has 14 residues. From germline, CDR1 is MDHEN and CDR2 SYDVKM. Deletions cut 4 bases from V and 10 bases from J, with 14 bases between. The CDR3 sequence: CASSSARNTSPLHF. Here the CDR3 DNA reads TGTGCCAGCAGTTCGGCCCGAAACACGTCACCCCTCCACTTT.

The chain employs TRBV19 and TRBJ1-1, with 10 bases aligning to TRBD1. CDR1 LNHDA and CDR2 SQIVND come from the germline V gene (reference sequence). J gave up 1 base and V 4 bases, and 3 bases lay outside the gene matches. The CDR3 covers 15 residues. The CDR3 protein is CASSTGQGGNTEAFF. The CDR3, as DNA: TGTGCCAGTAGTACTGGACAGGGGGGGAACACTGAAGCTTTCTTT.

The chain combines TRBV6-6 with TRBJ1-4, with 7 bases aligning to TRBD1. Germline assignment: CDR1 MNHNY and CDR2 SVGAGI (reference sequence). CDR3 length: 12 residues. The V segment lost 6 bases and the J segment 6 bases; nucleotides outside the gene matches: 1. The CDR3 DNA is TGTGCCAGCAGAGGGACAGATGAAAAACTGTTTTTT. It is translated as CASRGTDEKLFF.

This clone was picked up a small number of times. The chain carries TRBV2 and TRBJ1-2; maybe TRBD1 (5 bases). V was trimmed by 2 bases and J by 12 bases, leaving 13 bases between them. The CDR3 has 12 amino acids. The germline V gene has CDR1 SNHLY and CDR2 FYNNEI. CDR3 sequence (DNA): TGTGCCAGCAGTGAAACAGGAGGGCGGGACACCTTC. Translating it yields CASSETGGRDTF.

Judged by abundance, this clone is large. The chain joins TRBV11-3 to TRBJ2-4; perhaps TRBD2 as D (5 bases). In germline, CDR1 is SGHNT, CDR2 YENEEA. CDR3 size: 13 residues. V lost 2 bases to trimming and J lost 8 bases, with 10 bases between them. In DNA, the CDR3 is TGTGCCAGCAGCTTATCCGGGGATGACATTCAGTACTTC. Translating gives CASSLSGDDIQYF.

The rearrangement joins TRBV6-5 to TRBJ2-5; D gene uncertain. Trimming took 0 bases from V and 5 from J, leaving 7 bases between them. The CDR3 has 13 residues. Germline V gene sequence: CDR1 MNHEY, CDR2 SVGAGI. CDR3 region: CASSYSLGETQYF. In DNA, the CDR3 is TGTGCCAGCAGTTACTCGCTCGGCGAGACCCAGTACTTC.

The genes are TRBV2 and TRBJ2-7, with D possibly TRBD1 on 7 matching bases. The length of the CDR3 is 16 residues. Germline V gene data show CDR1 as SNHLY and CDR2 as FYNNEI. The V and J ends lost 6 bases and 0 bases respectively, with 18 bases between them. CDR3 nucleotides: TGTGCCAGCAGCCGGGGGACAGCCACGAGCTCCTACGAGCAGTACTTC. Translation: CASSRGTATSSYEQYF. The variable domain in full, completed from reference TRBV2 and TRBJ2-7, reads EPEVTQTPSHQVTQMGQEVILRCVPISNHLYFYWYRQILGQKVEFLVSFYNNEISEKSEIFDDQFSVERPDGSNFTLKIRSTKLEDSAMYFCASSRGTATSSYEQYFGPGTRLTVT.

The CDR3 spells CASSGRASYEQYF. In DNA, the CDR3 is TGTGCCAGCAGCGGAAGAGCCTCCTACGAGCAGTACTTC. The chain recombines TRBV7-2 with TRBJ2-7; D remains unclear. From germline, CDR1 is SGHTA and CDR2 FQGNSA. Trimming shortened V by 5 bases and J by 0 bases, and 8 bases separated the two germline ends. This CDR3 has 13 residues.

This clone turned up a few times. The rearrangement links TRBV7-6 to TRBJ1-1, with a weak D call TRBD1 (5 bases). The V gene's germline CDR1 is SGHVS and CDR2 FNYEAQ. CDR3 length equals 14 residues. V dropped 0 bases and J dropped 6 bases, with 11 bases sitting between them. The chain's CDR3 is CASSLARVGAEAFF. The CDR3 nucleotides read TGTGCCAGCAGCTTAGCCAGGGTGGGGGCTGAAGCTTTCTTT.

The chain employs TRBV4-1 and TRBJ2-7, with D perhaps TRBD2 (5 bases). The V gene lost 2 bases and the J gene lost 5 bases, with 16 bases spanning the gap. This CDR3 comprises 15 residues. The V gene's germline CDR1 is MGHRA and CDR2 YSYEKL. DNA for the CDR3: TGCGCCAGCAGCCAACTCCGGACTGGCCGGAACGAGCAGTACTTC. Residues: CASSQLRTGRNEQYF.

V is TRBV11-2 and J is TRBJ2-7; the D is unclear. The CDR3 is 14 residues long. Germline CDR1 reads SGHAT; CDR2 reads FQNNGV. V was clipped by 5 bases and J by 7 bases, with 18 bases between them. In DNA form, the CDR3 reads TGTGCCAGCAGCCCCCGAATCCTCCAGACGGAGCAGTACTTC. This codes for CASSPRILQTEQYF.

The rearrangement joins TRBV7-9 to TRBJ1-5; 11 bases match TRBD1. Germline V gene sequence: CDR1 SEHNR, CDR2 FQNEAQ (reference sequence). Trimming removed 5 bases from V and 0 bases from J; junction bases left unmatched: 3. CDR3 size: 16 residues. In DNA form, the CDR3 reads TGTGCCAGCAGCCCAGGACAGGGGGCTAGCAATCAGCCCCAGCATTTT. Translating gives CASSPGQGASNQPQHF. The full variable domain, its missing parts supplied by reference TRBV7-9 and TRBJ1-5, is DTGVSQNPRHKITKRGQNVTFRCDPISEHNRLYWYRQTLGQGPEFLTYFQNEAQLEKSRLLSDRFSAERPKGSFSTLEIQRTEQGDSAMYLCASSPGQGASNQPQHFGDGTRLSIL.

The CDR3 loop is CASSLATSGPNEQFF. CDR3 nucleotide sequence: TGTGCCAGCAGCTTAGCGACTAGCGGACCCAATGAGCAGTTCTTC. J is TRBJ2-1 and V is TRBV7-6, with TRBD2 matching 9 bases. The CDR3 contains 15 residues. Germline V lookup: CDR1 SGHVS, CDR2 FNYEAQ. With 0 bases clipped from V and 6 bases from J, the junction kept 3 bases outside the gene matches.